These 16 T cell receptor beta chains came from one sample sequenced in a study of early T cells in non-severe SARS-CoV-2 infection. TCRdb recomputed calls from the 5' RACE reads with MiXCR, one row per CDR3 protein. This table has about 31,000 distinct CDR3 sequences, 5% to 6% appearing once. The material sequenced was whole blood. These receptors were obtained from an adult who was a healthcare worker with PCR-confirmed SARS-CoV-2 infection or an uninfected control (not recorded which).

This clonotype occurred many times. The CDR3 loop reads CASTQSYGSYEQYF. The CDR3 region has the DNA TGTGCCAGCACCCAAAGCTACGGCTCCTACGAGCAGTACTTC. V gene TRBV6-6 combines with J gene TRBJ2-7; no firm D call. The germline V gene has CDR1 MNHNY and CDR2 SVGAGI (reference sequence). CDR3 size: 14 residues. V was shortened by 7 bases and J by 0 bases, with 13 bases between the two germline ends.

This clonotype was counted ten times or more. The J gene is TRBJ2-1, the V gene TRBV6-5; D is unclear. Trimming shortened V by 5 bases and J by 6 bases, and 17 bases separated the two germline ends. The CDR3 covers 15 residues. CDR1 and CDR2 from the germline V gene are MNHEY and SVGAGI. The CDR3 here is CASSLQTPRANEQFF. Here the CDR3 DNA reads TGTGCCAGCAGTCTGCAGACACCCCGGGCCAATGAGCAGTTCTTC.

The genes are TRBV7-9 and TRBJ2-1; the match to TRBD2 covers 7 bases. The V and J ends lost 7 bases and 3 bases, in that order; junction bases with no gene match: 9. CDR1 and CDR2 (germline): SEHNR, FQNEAQ (reference sequence). CDR3 length equals 15 residues. The CDR3 loop reads CASTMGLTDYNEQFF. Written as DNA, the CDR3 is TGTGCCAGCACCATGGGACTAACCGACTACAATGAGCAGTTCTTC. The full variable domain, its missing parts supplied by reference TRBV7-9 and TRBJ2-1, is DTGVSQNPRHKITKRGQNVTFRCDPISEHNRLYWYRQTLGQGPEFLTYFQNEAQLEKSRLLSDRFSAERPKGSFSTLEIQRTEQGDSAMYLCASTMGLTDYNEQFFGPGTRLTVL.

At least ten counts were recorded for this clonotype. The CDR3, as DNA: TGTGCCAGTAGTATAGTCCGGACTAGCGGGAGTGGTGAGCAGTTCTTC. Amino acids: CASSIVRTSGSGEQFF. The rearrangement links TRBV19 to TRBJ2-1; 13 bases map to TRBD2. Germline V gene sequence: CDR1 LNHDA, CDR2 SQIVND (reference sequence). After removal of 1 base from V and 9 bases from J, the junction contained 6 bases not matched to a gene. CDR3 length: 16 amino acids.

This clonotype was recorded many times. CDR3 in amino acids: CASSPRLGGGRAYNEQFF. CDR3 bases: TGCGCCAGCAGCCCGAGACTCGGGGGCGGGAGGGCCTACAATGAGCAGTTCTTC. This chain links TRBV5-1 with TRBJ2-1; TRBD2 matches at 9 bases. Germline lookup yields CDR1 SGHRS and CDR2 YFSETQ. Trimming took 4 bases from V and 2 from J; bases not matched to a gene: 13. CDR3 size: 18 residues.

This clonotype was counted many times. The chain joins TRBV20-1 to TRBJ2-3; no firm D call. Germline V gene data show CDR1 as DFQATT and CDR2 as SNEGSKA (reference sequence). Trimming cost V 1 base and J 2 bases, with 13 bases left between them. This CDR3 has 15 residues. CDR3 sequence reads: CSARVVLENTDTQYF. DNA for the CDR3: TGCAGTGCTAGAGTAGTGCTGGAAAACACAGATACGCAGTATTTT.

The chain uses TRBV28 and TRBJ2-7; 12 bases line up with TRBD2. Germline V lookup: CDR1 MDHEN, CDR2 SYDVKM. Trimming took 4 bases from V and 0 from J; bases not matched to a gene: 4. The CDR3 length is 16 residues. The DNA of the CDR3 is TGTGCCAGCAGTTATGCGACTAGCGGGAGCTCCTACGAGCAGTACTTC. Its translation is CASSYATSGSSYEQYF.

V usage is TRBV7-9 and J usage is TRBJ2-3; 8 bases agree with TRBD2. Germline values: CDR1 SEHNR, CDR2 FQNEAQ (reference sequence). V was clipped by 5 bases and J by 1 base; unmatched bases: 5. CDR3 size: 15 residues. CDR3 in DNA: TGTGCCAGCAGCGCTTGGACTAGCCGCACAGATACGCAGTATTTT. Protein sequence: CASSAWTSRTDTQYF.

This clonotype was observed many times. The chain carries TRBV6-6 and TRBJ2-1, with D possibly matching TRBD2 (6 bases). CDR1 MNHNY and CDR2 SVGAGI come from the germline V gene (reference sequence). Trimming removed 8 bases at V and 10 bases at J, with 21 bases between. This CDR3 is 14 amino acids long. The CDR3 sequence: CASRRGGGAQEQFF. The CDR3 nucleotides read TGTGCCAGCCGAAGGGGAGGCGGGGCCCAAGAGCAGTTCTTC.

This clonotype has more than one count but fewer than ten. The chain carries TRBV27 and TRBJ2-5; no reliable D call. CDR1 is MNHEY and CDR2 is SMNVEV in the germline V gene (reference sequence). The CDR3 runs to 14 residues. Trimming removed 5 bases at V and 0 bases at J, with 10 bases between. CDR3 sequence: CASSKGRYQETQYF. The DNA for the CDR3 is TGTGCCAGCAGTAAAGGGCGGTACCAAGAGACCCAGTACTTC.

This clonotype is medium-sized. CDR3 DNA sequence: TGTGCCAGCAGCCGGGATTCGAACACTGAAGCTTTCTTT. As protein: CASSRDSNTEAFF. The rearrangement links TRBV7-7 to TRBJ1-1; no clear D. V lost 5 bases to trimming and J lost 1 base, with 8 bases between them. The CDR3 extends over 13 amino acids. CDR1 is SSHAT and CDR2 is FNYEAQ in the germline V gene (reference sequence). Full variable domain (outside the CDR3, taken from reference TRBV7-7 and TRBJ1-1): GAGVSQSPRYKVTKRGQDVTLRCDPISSHATLYWYQQALGQGPEFLTYFNYEAQPDKSGLPSDRFSAERPEGSISTLTIQRTEQRDSAMYRCASSRDSNTEAFFGQGTRLTVV.

Ten or more counts support this clonotype. The chain recombines TRBV14 with TRBJ2-1; 7 nucleotides agree with TRBD1. The germline V gene has CDR1 SGHDN and CDR2 FVKESK. Germline trimming cut 0 bases from V and 4 bases from J; bases unmatched to any gene: 9. The CDR3 covers 17 residues. CDR3 protein: CASSQDLTGALYNEQFF. The CDR3, as DNA: TGTGCCAGCAGCCAAGATCTTACAGGGGCCCTATACAATGAGCAGTTCTTC.

This clonotype was seen many times. The rearrangement uses TRBV7-9 and TRBJ2-1; no reliable D call. Between the trimmed V and J ends, which lost 6 bases and 0 bases, there was a span of 12 bases. Per the germline V gene, CDR1 is SEHNR and CDR2 is FQNEAQ (reference sequence). The CDR3 contains 15 residues. Here the CDR3 DNA reads TGTGCCAGCAGTTTACTCTTAAACTCCTACAATGAGCAGTTCTTC. It is translated as CASSLLLNSYNEQFF.

In this sample, this clonotype turned up many times. V gene TRBV3-1 combines with J gene TRBJ1-6; D perhaps matches TRBD1 (6 bases). V gave up 4 bases and J gave up 9 bases, with 10 bases separating them. CDR1 and CDR2 (germline): LGHDT, YNNKEL (reference sequence). This CDR3 has 13 amino acids. The CDR3, as DNA: TGTGCCAGCAGCCCTGACAGGCTTTCACCCCTCCACTTT. Amino acids: CASSPDRLSPLHF.

The J gene is TRBJ1-3, the V gene TRBV7-6, with 8 bases lining up with TRBD1. The CDR3 totals 16 residues. CDR1 is SGHVS and CDR2 is FNYEAQ in the germline V gene. The J segment lost 0 bases and the V segment lost 5 bases, leaving 6 bases of the junction unmatched. The CDR3 DNA reads TGTGCCAGCAGCCGGACAGGGCTGAGCTCTGGAAACACCATATATTTT. This sequence encodes CASSRTGLSSGNTIYF.

The sample holds many counts of this clonotype. The chain recombines TRBV28 with TRBJ2-3, with a weak D call TRBD2 (6 bases). The germline CDR1 and CDR2 sequences are MDHEN and SYDVKM. This CDR3 is built from 16 residues. V dropped 4 bases and J dropped 2 bases, with 16 bases sitting between them. The CDR3 reads CASSSPGTDNTDTQYF. In DNA form, the CDR3 reads TGTGCCAGCAGTTCCCCCGGGACTGATAACACAGATACGCAGTATTTT. Full variable domain (remainder filled in from reference TRBV28 and TRBJ2-3): DVKVTQSSRYLVKRTGEKVFLECVQDMDHENMFWYRQDPGLGLRLIYFSYDVKMKEKGDIPEGYSVSREKKERFSLILESASTNQTSMYLCASSSPGTDNTDTQYFGPGTRLTVL.